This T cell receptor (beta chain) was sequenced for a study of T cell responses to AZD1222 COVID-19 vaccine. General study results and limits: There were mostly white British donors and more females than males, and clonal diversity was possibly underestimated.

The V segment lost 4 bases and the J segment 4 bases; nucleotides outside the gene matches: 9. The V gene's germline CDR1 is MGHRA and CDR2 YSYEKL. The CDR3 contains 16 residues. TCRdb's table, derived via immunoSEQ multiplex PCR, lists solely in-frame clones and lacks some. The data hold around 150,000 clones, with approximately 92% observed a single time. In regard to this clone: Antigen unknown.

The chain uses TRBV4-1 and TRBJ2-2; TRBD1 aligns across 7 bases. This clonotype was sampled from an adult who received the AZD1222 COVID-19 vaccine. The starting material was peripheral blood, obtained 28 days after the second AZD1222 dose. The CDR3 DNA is TGCGCCAGCAGCCTAGAGAGTGCAGGGGGCACCGGGGAGCTGTTTTTT. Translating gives CASSLESAGGTGELFF.